This paragraph covers one TCR beta chain sequence. TCRdb analysed the RACE reads with MiXCR anew, one entry per CDR3 protein. The sample lists 150,000 to 200,000 distinct CDR3 sequences; just under 30% were seen once. This sample was taken from a study of human T cells and chemical hapten exposure. The time point denotes: pre-sensitization, week 0. Described treatment: therapeutic diphenylcyclopropenone sensitization with weekly scalp DPC. This clonotype was sampled from a woman in her twenties or thirties with alopecia areata. Some clones in this sample may be carry-over from other donors' samples. Material: whole blood, obtained in connection with sensitization to the hapten diphenylcyclopropenone (DPC).

CDR3 nucleotides: TGCAGCTGTCGGACGGCGAATCAGCCCCAGCATTTT. Translating gives CSCRTANQPQHF. The V gene is TRBV29-1, the J gene TRBJ1-5; the D is unclear. The V end was cut by 8 bases, the J end by 4 bases, with 12 bases between. The CDR3 loop spans 12 amino acids. Germline assignment: CDR1 SQVTM and CDR2 ANQGSEA.